These T cell receptor beta chains were read from a single sample in a study of graft-versus-host responses after intestinal transplantation. The antigens for these receptors are not known. The repertoire was sequenced with immunoSEQ multiplex PCR; TCRdb's copy has only in-frame clones and lacks some. In the table there are around 130,000 clones, roughly 92% of which are singletons. This material consisted of unstimulated CD4+ T cells sorted from spleen or lymph node cells, taken before intestinal transplant. All receptors come from a human donor who received an intestinal transplant. The CDR3 runs from the conserved cysteine through the conserved F or W. Fields, in order: V gene, J gene, CDR3 protein.

V: TRBV4-1
J: TRBJ1-1
CDR3: CASSPPKMSRNTEAFF

V: TRBV7-9
J: TRBJ2-6
CDR3: CASSTGRGTGANVLTF

V: TRBV10-2
J: TRBJ1-1
CDR3: CASEQGFHTEAFF

V: TRBV6-5
J: TRBJ2-2
CDR3: CASSSGVGTGELFF

V: TRBV6-5
J: TRBJ2-1
CDR3: CASTDAKQGNEQFF

V: TRBV6-5
J: TRBJ1-2
CDR3: CASSYGRAYGYTF

V: TRBV4-2
J: TRBJ2-1
CDR3: CASSQVSNPTYNEQFF

V: TRBV9
J: TRBJ2-3
CDR3: CASSVGPDTQYF

V: TRBV10-1
J: TRBJ1-1
CDR3: CASSESIGPPTEAFF

V: TRBV19
J: TRBJ1-2
CDR3: CASRDFPIEGGYTF

V: TRBV6-5
J: TRBJ2-7
CDR3: CASSTLGWGTTEQYF

V: TRBV10-3
J: TRBJ2-3
CDR3: CAISASGGASDTQYF

V: TRBV6-1
J: TRBJ1-1
CDR3: CASSGTGHHTEAFF

V: TRBV5-5
J: TRBJ2-1
CDR3: CASSRVSRDEQFF

V: TRBV10-3
J: TRBJ1-1
CDR3: CAIRGGAWNTEAFF

V: TRBV7-8
J: TRBJ2-1
CDR3: CASSLARGAGEQFF

V: TRBV18
J: TRBJ1-2
CDR3: CASSPPSRDGYTF

V: TRBV6-6
J: TRBJ1-5
CDR3: CASSEGRSQPQHF

V: TRBV4-1
J: TRBJ1-2
CDR3: CASSQRVGALYGYTF

V: TRBV10-3
J: TRBJ2-3
CDR3: CAISGPTSTDTQYF

V: TRBV6-5
J: TRBJ1-5
CDR3: CASRRGQAEQPQHF

V: TRBV6-1
J: TRBJ2-3
CDR3: CASSLQGTQDTQYF

V: TRBV6-6
J: TRBJ2-3
CDR3: CASRQGAWTDTQYF